A single T cell receptor (beta chain) is shown here with its context. What it recognizes is unknown. This specimen belongs to a study of a mutant IDH1 vaccine in newly diagnosed glioma. Study as a whole: Patients received vaccination from 4-6 weeks after radiotherapy alone, or with temozolomide cycles. Broader study findings: It seemed that pseudoprogression was not linked to changes in the top peripheral T cell clonotypes.

Time point meaning: week 35, safety follow-up. Doses comprised 300 ug of mutant IDH1 20-mer peptide each, plus topical imiquimod. This CDR3 is built from 12 residues. Method: immunoSEQ multiplex PCR; TCRdb's copy keeps in-frame clones and lacks some. The data show over 40,000 clones, around 89% seen once. This chain joins TRBV21-1 and TRBJ2-7; the listed D gene, TRBD2, was not tested against the DNA. TRBV21-1 is tagged as a pseudogene. This receptor was obtained from a man aged 35-49 years with glioma. This specimen consisted of PBMCs, obtained from a glioma patient whose treatment included an IDH1 peptide vaccine. The CDR3 loop is CASSPASPHQYV. The CDR3 DNA is TGTGCCAGCAGCCCAGCGAGTCCCCATCAGTACGTC.